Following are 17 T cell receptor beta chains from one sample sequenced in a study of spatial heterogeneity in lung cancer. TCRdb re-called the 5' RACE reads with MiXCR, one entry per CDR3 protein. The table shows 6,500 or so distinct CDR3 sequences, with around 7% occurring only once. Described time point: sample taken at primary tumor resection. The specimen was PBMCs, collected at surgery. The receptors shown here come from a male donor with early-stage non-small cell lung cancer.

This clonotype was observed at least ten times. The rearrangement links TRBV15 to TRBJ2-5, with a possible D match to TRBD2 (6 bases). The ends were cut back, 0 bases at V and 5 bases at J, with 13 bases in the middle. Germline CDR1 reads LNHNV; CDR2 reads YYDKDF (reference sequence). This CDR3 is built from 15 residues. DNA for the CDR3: TGTGCCACCAGCAGAGATCGGGGGTTACGTGAGACCCAGTACTTC. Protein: CATSRDRGLRETQYF. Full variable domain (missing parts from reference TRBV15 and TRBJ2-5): DAMVIQNPRYQVTQFGKPVTLSCSQTLNHNVMYWYQQKSSQAPKLLFHYYDKDFNNEADTPDNFQSRRPNTSFCFLDIRSPGLGDTAMYLCATSRDRGLRETQYFGPGTRLLVL.

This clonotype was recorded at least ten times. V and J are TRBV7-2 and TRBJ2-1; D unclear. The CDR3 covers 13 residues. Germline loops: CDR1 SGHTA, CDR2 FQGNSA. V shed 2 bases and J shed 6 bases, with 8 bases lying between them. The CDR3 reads CASSLNRANEQFF. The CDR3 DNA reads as TGTGCCAGCAGCTTAAATAGGGCCAATGAGCAGTTCTTC.

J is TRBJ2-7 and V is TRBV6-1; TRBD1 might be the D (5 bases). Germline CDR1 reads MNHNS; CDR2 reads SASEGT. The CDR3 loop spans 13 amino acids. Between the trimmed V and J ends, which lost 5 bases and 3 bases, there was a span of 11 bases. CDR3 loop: CASSQAGNYEQYF. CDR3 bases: TGTGCCAGCAGTCAGGCAGGGAACTACGAGCAGTACTTC.

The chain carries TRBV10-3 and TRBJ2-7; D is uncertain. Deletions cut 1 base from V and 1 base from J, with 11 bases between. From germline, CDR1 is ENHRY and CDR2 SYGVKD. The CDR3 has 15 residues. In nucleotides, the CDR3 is TGTGCCATCAGTGAGTTCCAGGTTCCATCCTACGAGCAGTACTTC. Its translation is CAISEFQVPSYEQYF.

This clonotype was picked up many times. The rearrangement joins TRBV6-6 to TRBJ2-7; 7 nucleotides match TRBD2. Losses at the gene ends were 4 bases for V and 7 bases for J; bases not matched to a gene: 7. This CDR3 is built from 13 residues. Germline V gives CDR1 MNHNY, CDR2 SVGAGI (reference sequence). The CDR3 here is CASSSRTRVEQYV. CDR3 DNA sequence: TGTGCCAGCAGTTCAAGGACTAGGGTGGAGCAGTACGTC.

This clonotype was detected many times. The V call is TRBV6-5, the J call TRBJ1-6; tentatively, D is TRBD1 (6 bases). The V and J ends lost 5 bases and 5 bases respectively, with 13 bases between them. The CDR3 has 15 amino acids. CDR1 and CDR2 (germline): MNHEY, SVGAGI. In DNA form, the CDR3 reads TGTGCCAGCAGTCAAGCGGACAGAGATAATTCACCCCTCCACTTT. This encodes CASSQADRDNSPLHF.

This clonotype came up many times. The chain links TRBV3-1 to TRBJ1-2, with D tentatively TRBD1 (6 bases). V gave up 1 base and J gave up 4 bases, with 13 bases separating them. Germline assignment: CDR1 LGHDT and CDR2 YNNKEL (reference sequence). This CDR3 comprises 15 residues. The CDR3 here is CASSQGHRVSYGYTF. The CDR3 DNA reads TGTGCCAGCAGCCAAGGCCACAGGGTCTCCTATGGCTACACCTTC.

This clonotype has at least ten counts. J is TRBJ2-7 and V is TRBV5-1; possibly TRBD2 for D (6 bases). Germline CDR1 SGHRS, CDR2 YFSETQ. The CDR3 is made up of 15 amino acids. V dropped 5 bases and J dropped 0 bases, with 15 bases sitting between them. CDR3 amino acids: CASSFSGTHSYEQYF. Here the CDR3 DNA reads TGCGCCAGCAGTTTCTCCGGGACTCACTCCTACGAGCAGTACTTC.

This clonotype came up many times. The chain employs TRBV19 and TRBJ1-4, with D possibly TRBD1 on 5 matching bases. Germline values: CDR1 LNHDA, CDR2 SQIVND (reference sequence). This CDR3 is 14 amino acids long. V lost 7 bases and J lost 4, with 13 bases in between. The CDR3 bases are TGTGCCAGTACCAAAGACAGCTATAATGAAAAACTGTTTTTT. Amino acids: CASTKDSYNEKLFF.

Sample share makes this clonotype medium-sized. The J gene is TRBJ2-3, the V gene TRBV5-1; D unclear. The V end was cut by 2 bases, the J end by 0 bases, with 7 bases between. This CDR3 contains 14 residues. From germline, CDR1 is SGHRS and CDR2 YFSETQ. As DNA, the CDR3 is TGCGCCAGCAGCTTCGGGCAGAGCACAGATACGCAGTATTTT. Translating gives CASSFGQSTDTQYF.

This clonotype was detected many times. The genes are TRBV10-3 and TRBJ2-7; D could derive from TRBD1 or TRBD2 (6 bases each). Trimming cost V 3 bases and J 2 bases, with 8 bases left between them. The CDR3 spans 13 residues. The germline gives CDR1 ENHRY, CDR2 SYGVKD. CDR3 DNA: TGTGCCATCAGTGACGGGGGCACCTACGAGCAGTACGTC. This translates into CAISDGGTYEQYV.

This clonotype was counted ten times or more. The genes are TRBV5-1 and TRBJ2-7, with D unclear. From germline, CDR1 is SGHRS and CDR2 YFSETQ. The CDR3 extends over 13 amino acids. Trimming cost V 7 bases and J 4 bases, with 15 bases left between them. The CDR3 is CASAVGTGYEQYF. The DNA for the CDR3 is TGCGCCAGCGCTGTAGGCACTGGTTACGAGCAGTACTTC.

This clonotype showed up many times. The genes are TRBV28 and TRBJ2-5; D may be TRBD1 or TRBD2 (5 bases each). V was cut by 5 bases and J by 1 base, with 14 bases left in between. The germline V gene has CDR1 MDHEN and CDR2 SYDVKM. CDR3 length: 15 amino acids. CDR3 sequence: CASSRPGRIQETQYF. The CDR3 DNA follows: TGTGCCAGCAGTCGACCGGGACGCATCCAAGAGACCCAGTACTTC.

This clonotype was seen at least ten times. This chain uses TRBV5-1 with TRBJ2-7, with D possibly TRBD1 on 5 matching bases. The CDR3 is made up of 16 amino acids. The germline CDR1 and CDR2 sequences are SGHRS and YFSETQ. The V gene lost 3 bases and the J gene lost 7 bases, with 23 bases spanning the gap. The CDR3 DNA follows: TGCGCCAGCAGCTACTTACAGGTGGGCCCCTTCTCTGAGCAGTACTTC. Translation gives CASSYLQVGPFSEQYF.

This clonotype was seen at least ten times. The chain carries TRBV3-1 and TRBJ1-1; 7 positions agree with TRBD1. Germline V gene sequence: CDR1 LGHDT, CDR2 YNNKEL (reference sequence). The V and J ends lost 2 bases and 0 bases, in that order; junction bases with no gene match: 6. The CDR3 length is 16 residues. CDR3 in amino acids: CASSQRPDRVNTEAFF. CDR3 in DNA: TGTGCCAGCAGCCAAAGACCAGACAGGGTGAACACTGAAGCTTTCTTT.

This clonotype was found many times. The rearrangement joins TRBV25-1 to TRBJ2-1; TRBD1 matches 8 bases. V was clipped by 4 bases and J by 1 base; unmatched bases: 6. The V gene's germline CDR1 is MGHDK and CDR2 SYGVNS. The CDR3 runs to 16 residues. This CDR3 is CASSGFGQGSYNEQFF. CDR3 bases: TGTGCCAGCAGTGGATTCGGACAGGGATCCTACAATGAGCAGTTCTTC.

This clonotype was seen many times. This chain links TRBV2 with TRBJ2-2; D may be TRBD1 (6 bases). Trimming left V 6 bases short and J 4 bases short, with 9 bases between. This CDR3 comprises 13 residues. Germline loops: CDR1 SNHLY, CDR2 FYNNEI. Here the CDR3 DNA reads TGTGCCAGCAGCGGACAGTTCACCGGGGAGCTGTTTTTT. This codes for CASSGQFTGELFF. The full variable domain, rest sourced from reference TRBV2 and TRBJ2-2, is EPEVTQTPSHQVTQMGQEVILRCVPISNHLYFYWYRQILGQKVEFLVSFYNNEISEKSEIFDDQFSVERPDGSNFTLKIRSTKLEDSAMYFCASSGQFTGELFFGEGSRLTVL.